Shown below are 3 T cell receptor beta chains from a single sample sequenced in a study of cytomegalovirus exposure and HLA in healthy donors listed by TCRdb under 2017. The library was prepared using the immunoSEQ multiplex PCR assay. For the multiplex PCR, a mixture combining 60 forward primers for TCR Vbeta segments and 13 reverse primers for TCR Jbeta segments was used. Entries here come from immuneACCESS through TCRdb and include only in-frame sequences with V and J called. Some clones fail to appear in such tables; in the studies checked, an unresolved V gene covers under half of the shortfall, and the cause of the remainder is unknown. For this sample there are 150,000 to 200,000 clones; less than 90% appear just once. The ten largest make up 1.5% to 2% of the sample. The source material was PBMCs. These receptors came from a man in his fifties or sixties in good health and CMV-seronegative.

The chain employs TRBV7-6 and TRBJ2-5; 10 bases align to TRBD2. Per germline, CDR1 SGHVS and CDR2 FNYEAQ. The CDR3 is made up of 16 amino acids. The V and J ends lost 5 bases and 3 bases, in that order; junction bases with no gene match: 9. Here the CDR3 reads CASSAAGTSAKETQYF. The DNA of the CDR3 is TGTGCCAGCAGCGCCGCCGGGACTAGCGCAAAAGAGACCCAGTACTTC.

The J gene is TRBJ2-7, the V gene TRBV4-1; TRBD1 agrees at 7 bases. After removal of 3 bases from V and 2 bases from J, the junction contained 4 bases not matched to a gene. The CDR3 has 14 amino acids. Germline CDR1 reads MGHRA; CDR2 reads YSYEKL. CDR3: CASSHTDRTYEQYF. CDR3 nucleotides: TGCGCCAGCAGCCACACGGACAGGACCTACGAGCAGTACTTC.

This CDR3 is CASSSGSLGRYEQYF. CDR3 nucleotide sequence: TGTGCCAGCAGTTCGGGTTCCTTGGGGCGATACGAGCAGTACTTC. The chain uses TRBV6-5 and TRBJ2-7, with D possibly being TRBD1 (5 bases). This CDR3 is built from 15 residues. The germline V gene has CDR1 MNHEY and CDR2 SVGAGI. V lost 4 bases and J 4 bases, leaving 17 bases between the germline ends.